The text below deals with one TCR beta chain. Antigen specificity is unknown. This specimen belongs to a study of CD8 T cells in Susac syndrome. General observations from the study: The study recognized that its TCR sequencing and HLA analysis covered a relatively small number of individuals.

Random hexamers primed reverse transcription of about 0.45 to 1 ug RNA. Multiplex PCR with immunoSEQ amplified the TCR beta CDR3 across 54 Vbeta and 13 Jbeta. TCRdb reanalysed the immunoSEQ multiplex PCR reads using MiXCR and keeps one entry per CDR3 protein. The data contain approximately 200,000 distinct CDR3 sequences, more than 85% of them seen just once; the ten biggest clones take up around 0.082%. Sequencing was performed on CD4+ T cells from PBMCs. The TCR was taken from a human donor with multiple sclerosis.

The CDR3 nucleotides read TGCAGCGCCCGATGGGAAAAACTGTTTTTT. Encoded protein: CSARWEKLFF. V is TRBV29-1 and J is TRBJ1-4; D not resolved. Deletions cut 7 bases from V and 8 bases from J, with 8 bases between. Germline CDR1 is SQVTM and CDR2 is ANQGSEA. This CDR3 contains 10 residues.